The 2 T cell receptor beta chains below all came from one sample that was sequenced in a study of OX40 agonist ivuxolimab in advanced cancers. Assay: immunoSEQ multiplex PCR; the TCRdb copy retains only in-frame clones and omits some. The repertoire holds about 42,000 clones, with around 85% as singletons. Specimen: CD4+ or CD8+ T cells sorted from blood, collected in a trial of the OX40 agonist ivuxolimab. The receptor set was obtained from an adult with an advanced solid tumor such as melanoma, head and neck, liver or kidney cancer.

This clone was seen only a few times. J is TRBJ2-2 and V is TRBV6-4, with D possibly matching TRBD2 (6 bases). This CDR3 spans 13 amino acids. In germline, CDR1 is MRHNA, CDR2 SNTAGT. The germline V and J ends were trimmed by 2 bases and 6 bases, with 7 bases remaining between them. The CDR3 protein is CASSDRLAGELFF. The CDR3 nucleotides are TGTGCCAGCAGTGACCGACTAGCCGGGGAGCTGTTTTTT.

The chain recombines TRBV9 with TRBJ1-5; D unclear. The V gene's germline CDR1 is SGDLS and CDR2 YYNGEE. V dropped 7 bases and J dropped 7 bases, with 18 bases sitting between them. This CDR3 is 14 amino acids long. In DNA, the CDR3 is TGTGCCAGCCGCGAGGCCAGCAGAGACCAGCCCCAGCATTTT. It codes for CASREASRDQPQHF.